The clone carrying this T cell receptor (beta chain) was seen once. This sample is part of a study of blood T cell repertoires in COVID-19. This CDR3 has 16 residues. V lost 6 bases and J lost 1; bases outside the gene matches: 13. The V gene's germline CDR1 is SQVTM and CDR2 ANQGSEA. Methods used by the authors: It was from reference gene primer amplification that nucleated cell counts were estimated. This table comes from immunoSEQ multiplex PCR, and its TCRdb copy is limited to in-frame clones, with some not included. D and trimming were read from the DNA, whereas the V and J calls and clone size are those reported in that table. The profile shows about 62,000 clones, around 87% of them singletons.

The sample was peripheral blood. V usage is TRBV29-1 and J usage is TRBJ2-3, with 7 bases identical to TRBD1. The clonotype comes from a human donor in a cohort sampled during active COVID-19. For the CDR3, the DNA is TGCAGCGTACAACCCTACACCGGGACAGGCACAGATACGCAGTATTTT. Translated, it gives CSVQPYTGTGTDTQYF.